Reported below is one TCR beta chain. Conventional CD4 T cells were sorted as CD4+CD127+ cells. These data come from a study of B cell selection in AIRE deficiency. Sequencing used immunoSEQ multiplex PCR; TCRdb keeps in-frame clones, though not all of them. The table includes fewer than 25,000 clones, almost 97% detected once. The CDR3 spans 20 residues. Germline loops: CDR1 SGHNT, CDR2 YYREEE (reference sequence). V shed 4 bases, J shed 0 bases, and the junction held 19 bases outside the gene matches. The chain is built from TRBV5-4 and TRBJ2-1, with 7 positions matching TRBD1. Sequenced input: conventional CD4+ T cells sorted from PBMCs. This clonotype was sampled from a human donor with AIRE deficiency. CDR3 DNA: TGTGCCAGCAGCACGGCTCGGGACAGCTACAAGGGGAGCTCCTACAATGAGCAGTTCTTC. Protein: CASSTARDSYKGSSYNEQFF.